This is a list of T cell receptor beta chains from one sample in a study of somatic mutations in cytotoxic T cells in rheumatoid arthritis. Sequencing used immunoSEQ multiplex PCR; TCRdb keeps in-frame clones, though not all of them. The sample carries some 40,000 clones, roughly four fifths recorded once. What was sequenced was CD8+ T cells sorted from blood. Receptor source: a man aged 35-49 years in good health. Both conserved end residues are part of each CDR3. Each record gives: D gene, J gene, V gene, clone size, CDR3 DNA, CDR3 protein. The D gene is left open where the match is weak. The listing skips clone size in some rows; elsewhere it reads once, few, many or a size class.

D: .
J: TRBJ2-7
V: TRBV9
size: .
DNA: TGTGCCAGCAGCGTAGGAAGGACCTCTACCTACGAGCAGTACTTC
CDR3: CASSVGRTSTYEQYF

D: TRBD1
J: TRBJ2-7
V: TRBV4-1
size: .
DNA: TGCGCCAGCAGCCAACTTACAGGGGGAGAAGGCTACGAGCAGTACTTC
CDR3: CASSQLTGGEGYEQYF

D: TRBD1
J: TRBJ1-1
V: TRBV28
size: .
DNA: TGTGCCAGCAGTTTATTGTTTGGGACAGGGATCCCTGAAGCTTTCTTT
CDR3: CASSLLFGTGIPEAFF

D: .
J: TRBJ1-5
V: TRBV9
size: .
DNA: TGTGCCAGCAGCGCGCCAGGGACGAATCAGCCCCAGCATTTT
CDR3: CASSAPGTNQPQHF

D: .
J: TRBJ1-1
V: TRBV18
size: .
DNA: TGTGCCAGCTCACCGAGGCGGGACATGAACACTGAAGCTTTCTTT
CDR3: CASSPRRDMNTEAFF

D: .
J: TRBJ2-5
V: TRBV19
size: .
DNA: TGTGCCAGTAGTACCGAAATTCAAGAGACCCAGTACTTC
CDR3: CASSTEIQETQYF

D: .
J: TRBJ2-3
V: TRBV5-4
size: .
DNA: TGTGCCAGCAGCTTGGTAAGCTCGACGCAGTATTTT
CDR3: CASSLVSSTQYF

D: .
J: TRBJ1-1
V: TRBV28
size: .
DNA: TGTGCCAGCAGTTTCCCCGGGATTGGGGTGGGGAACACTGAAGCTTTCTTT
CDR3: CASSFPGIGVGNTEAFF

D: .
J: TRBJ2-1
V: TRBV5-1
size: once
DNA: TGCGCCAGCAGGCCAGACTGGTCCTACAATGAGCAGTTCTTC
CDR3: CASRPDWSYNEQFF

D: .
J: TRBJ1-1
V: TRBV7-9
size: .
DNA: TGTGCCAGCAGCTTACAGGGAACCAACACTGAAGCTTTCTTT
CDR3: CASSLQGTNTEAFF

D: .
J: TRBJ2-2
V: TRBV14
size: .
DNA: TGTGCCAGCAGCCAAGCCCCCGGGACACTTAACACCGGGGAGCTGTTTTTT
CDR3: CASSQAPGTLNTGELFF

D: .
J: TRBJ2-5
V: TRBV7-2
size: .
DNA: TGTGCCAGCTTCAGGGGGGAGGCGGAGACCCAGTACTTC
CDR3: CASFRGEAETQYF

D: .
J: TRBJ1-1
V: TRBV28
size: .
DNA: TGTGCCAGCAGTTTGGTGAGTCTCCGGGACACTGAAGCTTTCTTT
CDR3: CASSLVSLRDTEAFF

D: .
J: TRBJ2-1
V: TRBV28
size: .
DNA: TGTGCCAGCAGTTTATTTGCGGGACAGAACTACAATGAGCAGTTCTTC
CDR3: CASSLFAGQNYNEQFF